The sequence of this T cell receptor (beta chain) was determined in a study of blood T cell repertoires in COVID-19. Study in general: Sites across the United States, Italy and Spain contributed samples from acute and convalescent COVID-19.

How the authors handled the data: Reference gene primer amplification yielded estimated nucleated cell counts. Clones were read by immunoSEQ multiplex PCR, and TCRdb kept only the in-frame ones, dropping some. D and trimming were read from the DNA, whereas the V and J calls and clone size are those reported in that table. This sample carries roughly 140,000 clones, 75% to 85% of them seen once, and the ten largest clones take about 3.5%. Looked up from germline, CDR1 is SGHNT and CDR2 is YYREEE (reference sequence). After removal of 4 bases from V and 3 bases from J, the junction contained 6 bases not matched to a gene. The CDR3 consists of 14 residues.

This TCR was sampled from a man aged 65 to 85 who had recovered from COVID-19. The chain recombines TRBV5-4 with TRBJ2-7; 8 bases line up with TRBD1. The sample consisted of peripheral blood. The CDR3 nucleotides are TGTGCCAGCAGCCCCGGGACAGGAAGCTACGAGCAGTACTTC. It specifies CASSPGTGSYEQYF. Full variable domain (missing parts from reference TRBV5-4 and TRBJ2-7): ETGVTQSPTHLIKTRGQQVTLRCSSQSGHNTVSWYQQALGQGPQFIFQYYREEENGRGNFPPRFSGLQFPNYSSELNVNALELDDSALYLCASSPGTGSYEQYFGPGTRLTVT.